These 24 T cell receptor beta chains were all obtained from the same sample, sequenced in a study of regulatory T cells in long-lasting Graves disease. Libraries of TCR beta came from iRepertoire HTBI primers plus Arm-PCR of CDR3 regions. Via MiXCR, TCRdb re-called the multiplex PCR reads, giving one row per CDR3 protein. Of 400,000 to 500,000 distinct CDR3 sequences listed, about 15% were seen once; the top ten hold approximately 16%. Noted time point: newly diagnosed GD, antithyroid drugs for less than 3 months. The TCR library was prepared using RNA isolated from PBMCs. These sequences were also reported in another study, on T cells in Graves' hyperthyroidism and ophthalmopathy.

The sample consisted of peripheral blood mononuclear cells (PBMCs), taken at new diagnosis, from a patient treated with antithyroid drugs. These receptors were taken from a woman in her 30s with Graves disease.

In this sample, this clonotype turned up many times. CDR3 protein: CASSERVWGEETQYF. The CDR3 DNA follows: TGTGCCAGCAGTGAACGCGTTTGGGGGGAAGAGACCCAGTACTTC. The chain combines TRBV6-2 or TRBV6-3 with TRBJ2-5; tentatively, D is TRBD2 (6 bases). Trimming stripped 5 bases from V and 3 bases from J, with 16 bases between. This CDR3 region has 15 residues. Germline V gene data show CDR1 as MNHEY and CDR2 as SVGEGT.

V and J are TRBV29-1 and TRBJ2-6; TRBD1 is a possible D gene (6 bases). The V and J ends lost 7 bases and 2 bases respectively, with 27 bases between them. The germline CDR1 and CDR2 sequences are SQVTM and ANQGSEA. The CDR3 runs to 19 residues. CDR3 in DNA: TGCAGCGAAGAAGGGATCAGAACAGGGTATGTCCCTGGGGCCAACGTCCTGACTTTC. It encodes CSEEGIRTGYVPGANVLTF.

Regarding this clonotype: It is likely a read error: a sequence one base away is far more abundant. The CDR3: CASSTGGPGEQYF. CDR3 sequence (DNA): TGTGCCAGCAGTACGGGAGGGCCAGGTGAGCAGTACTTC. The rearrangement joins TRBV13 to TRBJ2-7; TRBD2 matches 8 bases. The CDR3 length is 13 residues. CDR1 is PRHDT and CDR2 is FYEKMQ in the germline V gene (reference sequence). The V gene end was trimmed by 6 bases and the J gene end by 7 bases; junction bases not matched to a gene: 8.

This clonotype was seen a few times. V and J are TRBV5-8 and TRBJ1-2; perhaps TRBD1 as D (6 bases). This CDR3 contains 14 residues. Germline V lookup: CDR1 SGHTS, CDR2 YDEGEE. Trimming removed 0 bases at V and 7 bases at J, with 13 bases between. The CDR3 region is CASSLANSGVGYTF. CDR3 DNA sequence: TGTGCCAGCAGCTTGGCCAATTCAGGGGTTGGCTACACCTTC. Variable domain in full (rest from reference TRBV5-8 and TRBJ1-2): EAGVTQSPTHLIKTRGQQATLRCSPISGHTSVYWYQQALGLGLQFLLWYDEGEERNRGNFPPRFSGRQFPNYSSELNVNALELEDSALYLCASSLANSGVGYTFGSGTRLTVV.

The chain combines TRBV11-2 with TRBJ2-1; TRBD2 aligns across 11 bases. The V gene's germline CDR1 is SGHAT and CDR2 FQNNGV. V lost 6 bases to trimming and J lost 8 bases; unmatched junction nucleotides: 6. The CDR3 covers 14 residues. The CDR3 loop reads CASRTTSGIDEQFF. The CDR3 region has the DNA TGTGCCAGCAGAACGACTAGCGGGATCGATGAGCAGTTCTTC.

J is TRBJ2-5 and V is TRBV5-1, with 10 positions matching TRBD2. CDR1 and CDR2 from the germline V gene are SGHRS and YFSETQ. Trimming took 0 bases from V and 5 from J; bases not matched to a gene: 4. This CDR3 region has 15 residues. The CDR3 sequence: CASSLAGTSVETQYF. The CDR3 coding sequence is TGCGCCAGCAGCTTGGCCGGGACTAGCGTGGAGACCCAGTACTTC. Filled out from reference TRBV5-1 and TRBJ2-5, the complete variable domain reads KAGVTQTPRYLIKTRGQQVTLSCSPISGHRSVSWYQQTPGQGLQFLFEYFSETQRNKGNFPGRFSGRQFSNSRSEMNVSTLELGDSALYLCASSLAGTSVETQYFGPGTRLLVL.

The CDR3: CASLEENEQFF. The CDR3 DNA follows: TGTGCCAGCCTGGAGGAGAATGAGCAGTTCTTC. The V call is TRBV28, the J call TRBJ2-1; the D gene is possibly TRBD2 (5 bases). Germline CDR1 MDHEN, CDR2 SYDVKM. This CDR3 has 11 amino acids. The germline V and J ends were trimmed by 8 bases and 7 bases, with 9 bases remaining between them.

In its sample, this clonotype was seen a few times. This sequence joins TRBV27 and TRBJ2-4; D unresolved. The CDR3 totals 13 residues. Germline V CDR1 and CDR2: MNHEY, SMNVEV (reference sequence). The ends were cut back, 3 bases at V and 7 bases at J, with 10 bases in the middle. CDR3 in DNA: TGTGCCAGCAGTTTGGGGATAGGGAACATTCAGTACTTC. It is translated as CASSLGIGNIQYF.

The rearrangement links TRBV19 to TRBJ2-3; maybe TRBD2 (5 bases). This CDR3 comprises 15 residues. Trimming took off 8 bases at V and 4 bases at J, with 19 bases between the two ends. CDR1 LNHDA and CDR2 SQIVND come from the germline V gene (reference sequence). The chain's CDR3 is CASAASWGASDTQYF. The DNA of the CDR3 is TGTGCCAGTGCGGCTTCGTGGGGAGCATCAGATACGCAGTATTTT.

The V gene is TRBV10-1, the J gene TRBJ2-7; a possible D gene is TRBD1 (5 bases). With 4 bases removed from V and 7 bases from J, the gap between germline ends came to 14 bases. The germline V gene encodes CDR1 WNHNN and CDR2 SYGVQD (reference sequence). The CDR3 is 13 amino acids. CDR3 sequence: CASSAGPRTEQYF. As DNA, the CDR3 is TGCGCCAGCAGTGCTGGCCCCCGGACAGAGCAGTACTTC.

This chain links TRBV4-1 with TRBJ1-4; D gene uncertain. Germline V gene data show CDR1 as MGHRA and CDR2 as YSYEKL. There are 15 residues in the CDR3. Trimming stripped 0 bases from V and 4 bases from J, with 9 bases between. The CDR3 reads CASSQEMTDNEKLFF. The DNA for the CDR3 is TGCGCCAGCAGCCAAGAAATGACCGATAATGAAAAACTGTTTTTT.

This clonotype was counted many times. This sequence joins TRBV19 and TRBJ2-1; TRBD1 aligns across 9 bases. Trimming took 5 bases from V and 10 from J; bases not matched to a gene: 12. This CDR3 region has 15 residues. CDR1 and CDR2 (germline): LNHDA, SQIVND (reference sequence). The CDR3: CASSVGTGWAKEQFF. The DNA of the CDR3 is TGTGCCAGTAGTGTCGGGACAGGGTGGGCAAAAGAGCAGTTCTTC. Complete variable domain (other parts from reference TRBV19 and TRBJ2-1): DGGITQSPKYLFRKEGQNVTLSCEQNLNHDAMYWYRQDPGQGLRLIYYSQIVNDFQKGDIAEGYSVSREKKESFPLTVTSAQKNPTAFYLCASSVGTGWAKEQFFGPGTRLTVL.

This clonotype has ten or more counts. The V call is TRBV5-1, the J call TRBJ2-1; tentative D call: TRBD2 (6 bases). The CDR3 covers 14 residues. Looked up from germline, CDR1 is SGHRS and CDR2 is YFSETQ. The V gene lost 0 bases and the J gene lost 8 bases, with 12 bases spanning the gap. CDR3 coding DNA: TGCGCCAGCAGCTTGGGACTAGGGGTCGATGAGCAGTTCTTC. Its translation is CASSLGLGVDEQFF.

Many counts were recorded for this clonotype. The chain employs TRBV28 and TRBJ2-3; TRBD2 matches 14 bases. Germline V gene data show CDR1 as MDHEN and CDR2 as SYDVKM. The CDR3 contains 19 residues. V was pared by 6 bases and J by 2 bases, with 13 bases of the junction left unmatched. The CDR3 loop is CASSPGLAGVDLLTDTQYF. Written as DNA, the CDR3 is TGTGCCAGCAGCCCGGGACTAGCGGGAGTTGACCTTCTCACAGATACGCAGTATTTT.

Remarks on this clonotype: A clone one base away is much larger, so this may be a read error. This chain links TRBV4-2 with TRBJ2-7; 10 bases align to TRBD2. Germline V gives CDR1 LGHNA, CDR2 YNFKEQ. This CDR3 region has 15 residues. The chain's CDR3 is CTSSGTGLASYEQYF. CDR3 nucleotides: TGTACCAGCAGCGGGACGGGACTAGCGTCCTACGAGCAGTACTTC.

This clonotype came up many times. Written as DNA, the CDR3 is TGTGCCAGCGCATCTCGGGTAAGCTCCTACAATGAGCAGTTCTTC. Protein product: CASASRVSSYNEQFF. The chain uses TRBV27 and TRBJ2-1; the D is unclear. The germline CDR1 and CDR2 sequences are MNHEY and SMNVEV (reference sequence). Trimming shortened V by 8 bases and J by 0 bases, and 14 bases separated the two germline ends. This CDR3 has 15 amino acids.

At least ten counts were recorded for this clonotype. The chain employs TRBV30 and TRBJ2-1, with D possibly matching TRBD2 (6 bases). The CDR3 is made up of 16 amino acids. Trimming took off 0 bases at V and 4 bases at J, with 16 bases between the two ends. Germline V gene data show CDR1 as GTSNPN and CDR2 as SVGIG (reference sequence). The CDR3 DNA reads TGTGCCTGGAGTGTACTGGAGGGAGTATGGTACAATGAGCAGTTCTTC. Its translation is CAWSVLEGVWYNEQFF. Together with reference TRBV30 and TRBJ2-1, the CDR3 gives the full variable domain: SQTIHQWPATLVQPVGSPLSLECTVEGTSNPNLYWYRQAAGRGLQLLFYSVGIGQISSEVPQNLSASRPQDRQFILSSKKLLLSDSGFYLCAWSVLEGVWYNEQFFGPGTRLTVL.

The chain recombines TRBV2 with TRBJ1-2; no definite D call. The V gene lost 3 bases and the J gene lost 7 bases, with 9 bases spanning the gap. This CDR3 region has 12 residues. Germline-derived CDR1 and CDR2 are SNHLY and FYNNEI. The CDR3 nucleotides read TGTGCCAGCAGTGACACAGCGGTTGGCTACACCTTC. This gives the protein CASSDTAVGYTF.

This clonotype was counted between two and nine times. The rearrangement uses TRBV27 and TRBJ2-3; D ambiguous. V lost 7 bases, J lost 8 bases, and 16 bases lay in between. Germline V gives CDR1 MNHEY, CDR2 SMNVEV (reference sequence). The CDR3 is 13 residues long. The CDR3 bases are TGTGCCAGCACTTCTTACGTCCTTGGTACGCAGTATTTT. Amino acids: CASTSYVLGTQYF.

A word on this clonotype: This may be a read error, as it is one base from a much larger clone. The V gene is TRBV30, the J gene TRBJ2-5; maybe TRBD2 (5 bases). CDR3 length equals 13 residues. V lost 3 bases and J 4 bases, leaving 12 bases between the germline ends. Germline CDR1 GTSNPN, CDR2 SVGIG (reference sequence). The CDR3 region is CAWSNGLRETQYF. The CDR3, as DNA: TGTGCCTGGAGCAACGGACTGCGAGAGACCCAGTACTTC.

This clonotype was counted many times. V is TRBV7-2 and J is TRBJ2-2; D may be TRBD2 (5 bases). This CDR3 contains 15 residues. Per germline, CDR1 SGHTA and CDR2 FQGNSA. V was shortened by 1 base and J by 0 bases, with 6 bases between the two germline ends. CDR3 protein: CASSLVASNTGELFF. The CDR3 DNA reads as TGTGCCAGCAGCTTAGTAGCGTCGAACACCGGGGAGCTGTTTTTT. Drawing the rest from reference TRBV7-2 and TRBJ2-2, the complete variable domain is GAGVSQSPSNKVTEKGKDVELRCDPISGHTALYWYRQSLGQGLEFLIYFQGNSAPDKSGLPSDRFSAERTGGSVSTLTIQRTQQEDSAVYLCASSLVASNTGELFFGEGSRLTVL.

This chain links TRBV4-1 with TRBJ1-1; D gene ambiguous. CDR1 MGHRA and CDR2 YSYEKL come from the germline V gene. The CDR3 has 15 residues. Trimming left V 0 bases short and J 7 bases short, with 15 bases between. CDR3 in DNA: TGCGCCAGCAGCCAAGAGAAGAAGAACTGGCTTGAAGCTTTCTTT. Translation: CASSQEKKNWLEAFF.

This clonotype was observed a few times. The V call is TRBV5-1, the J call TRBJ2-3; 8 bases match TRBD2. This CDR3 contains 17 residues. J was trimmed by 4 bases and V by 3 bases; bases with no gene match: 13. Germline loops: CDR1 SGHRS, CDR2 YFSETQ. The CDR3 DNA reads TGCGCCAGCAGCTGGACCCTAGGCGGGAGGCGGGCAGATACGCAGTATTTT. Protein product: CASSWTLGGRRADTQYF. The full variable domain, its missing parts supplied by reference TRBV5-1 and TRBJ2-3, is KAGVTQTPRYLIKTRGQQVTLSCSPISGHRSVSWYQQTPGQGLQFLFEYFSETQRNKGNFPGRFSGRQFSNSRSEMNVSTLELGDSALYLCASSWTLGGRRADTQYFGPGTRLTVL.

The chain couples TRBV5-1 to TRBJ2-1; no firm D call. CDR1 and CDR2 (germline): SGHRS, YFSETQ. CDR3 length equals 12 residues. Trimming pared 1 base from V and 4 bases from J, leaving 3 bases between. The CDR3 region has the DNA TGCGCCAGCAGCTTGAAATACAATGAGCAGTTCTTC. Translating it yields CASSLKYNEQFF.